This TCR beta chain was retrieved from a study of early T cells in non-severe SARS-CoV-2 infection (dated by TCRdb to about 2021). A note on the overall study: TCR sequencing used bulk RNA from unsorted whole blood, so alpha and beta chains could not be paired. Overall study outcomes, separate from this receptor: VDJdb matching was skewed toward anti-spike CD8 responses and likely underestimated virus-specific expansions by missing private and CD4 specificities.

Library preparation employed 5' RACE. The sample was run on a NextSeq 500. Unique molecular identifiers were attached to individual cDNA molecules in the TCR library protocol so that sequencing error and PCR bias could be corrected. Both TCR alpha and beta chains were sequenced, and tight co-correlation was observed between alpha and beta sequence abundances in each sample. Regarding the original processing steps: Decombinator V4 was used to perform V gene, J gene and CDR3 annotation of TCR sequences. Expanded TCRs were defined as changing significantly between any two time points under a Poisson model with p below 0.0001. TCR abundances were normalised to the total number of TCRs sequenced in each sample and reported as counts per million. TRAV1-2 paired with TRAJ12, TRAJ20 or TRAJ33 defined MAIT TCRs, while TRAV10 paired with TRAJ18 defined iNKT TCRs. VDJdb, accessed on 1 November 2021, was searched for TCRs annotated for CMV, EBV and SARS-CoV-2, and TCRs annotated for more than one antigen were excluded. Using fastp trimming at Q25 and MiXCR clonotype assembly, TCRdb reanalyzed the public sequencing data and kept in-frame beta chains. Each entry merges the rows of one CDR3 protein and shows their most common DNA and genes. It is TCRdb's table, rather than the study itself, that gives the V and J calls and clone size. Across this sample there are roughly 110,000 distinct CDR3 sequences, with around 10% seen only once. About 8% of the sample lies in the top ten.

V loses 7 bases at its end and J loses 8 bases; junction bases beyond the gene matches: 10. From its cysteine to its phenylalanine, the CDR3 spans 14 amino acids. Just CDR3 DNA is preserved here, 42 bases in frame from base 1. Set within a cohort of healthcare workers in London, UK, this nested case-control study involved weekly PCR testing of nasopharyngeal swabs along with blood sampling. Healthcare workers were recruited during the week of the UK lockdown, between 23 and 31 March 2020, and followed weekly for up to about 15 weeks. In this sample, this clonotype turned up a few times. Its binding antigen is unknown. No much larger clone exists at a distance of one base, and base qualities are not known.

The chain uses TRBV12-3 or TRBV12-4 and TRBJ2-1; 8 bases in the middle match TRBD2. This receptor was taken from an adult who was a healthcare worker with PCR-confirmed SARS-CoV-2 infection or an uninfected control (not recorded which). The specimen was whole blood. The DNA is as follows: TGTGCCAGCACCGAAACGCAGGGACTAGATGAGCAGTTCTTC. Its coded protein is CASTETQGLDEQFF.